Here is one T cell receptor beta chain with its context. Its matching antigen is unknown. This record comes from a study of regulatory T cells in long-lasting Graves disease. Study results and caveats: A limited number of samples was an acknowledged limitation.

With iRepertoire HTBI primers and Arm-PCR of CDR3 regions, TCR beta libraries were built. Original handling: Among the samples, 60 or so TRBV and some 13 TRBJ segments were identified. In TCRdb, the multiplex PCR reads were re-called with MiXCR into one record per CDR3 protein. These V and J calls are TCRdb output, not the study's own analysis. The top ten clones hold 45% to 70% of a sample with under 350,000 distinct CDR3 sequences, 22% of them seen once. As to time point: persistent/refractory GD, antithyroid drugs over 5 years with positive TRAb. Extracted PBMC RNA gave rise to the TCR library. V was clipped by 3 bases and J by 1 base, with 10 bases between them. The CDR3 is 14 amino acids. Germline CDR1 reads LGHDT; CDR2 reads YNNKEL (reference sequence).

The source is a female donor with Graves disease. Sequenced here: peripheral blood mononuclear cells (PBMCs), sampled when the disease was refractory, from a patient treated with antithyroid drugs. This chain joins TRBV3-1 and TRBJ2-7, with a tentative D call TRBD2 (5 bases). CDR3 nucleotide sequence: TGTGCCAGCAGCCAGGATGGGGAGTCCTACGAGCAGTACTTC. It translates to CASSQDGESYEQYF.